The present T cell receptor beta chain was sequenced within a study of long-term antiretroviral therapy in people with HIV. Study context: First collections came about a decade before the 2015 immediate-ART recommendation.

The CDR3 has 14 residues. V lost 6 bases and J 8 bases, leaving 17 bases between the germline ends. Germline V lookup: CDR1 LNHDA, CDR2 SQIVND (reference sequence). The immunoSEQ assay was v3.0, run at survey level. Sequencing set out to capture about 40,000-50,000 T-cell genomes per sample. Libraries were prepared by immunoSEQ multiplex PCR; TCRdb keeps only in-frame clonotypes and omits some of them. The sample yields 17,000 or so clones, 79% seen once. Donors needed at least one pre-ART PBMC sample plus at least two post-ART samples. Specimens carried about 0.95-11 million cryopreserved PBMC before DNA extraction.

The source material was unsorted PBMCs, sampled at the start of antiretroviral therapy. V and J are TRBV19 and TRBJ2-1; D may be TRBD1 (8 bases). The TCR sequence derives from a man younger than 40 with HIV. The CDR3 region is CASSSQGGLDEQFF. The CDR3 DNA follows: TGTGCCAGTAGCTCACAGGGGGGGCTGGATGAGCAGTTCTTC. Full variable domain (missing parts from reference TRBV19 and TRBJ2-1): DGGITQSPKYLFRKEGQNVTLSCEQNLNHDAMYWYRQDPGQGLRLIYYSQIVNDFQKGDIAEGYSVSREKKESFPLTVTSAQKNPTAFYLCASSSQGGLDEQFFGPGTRLTVL.